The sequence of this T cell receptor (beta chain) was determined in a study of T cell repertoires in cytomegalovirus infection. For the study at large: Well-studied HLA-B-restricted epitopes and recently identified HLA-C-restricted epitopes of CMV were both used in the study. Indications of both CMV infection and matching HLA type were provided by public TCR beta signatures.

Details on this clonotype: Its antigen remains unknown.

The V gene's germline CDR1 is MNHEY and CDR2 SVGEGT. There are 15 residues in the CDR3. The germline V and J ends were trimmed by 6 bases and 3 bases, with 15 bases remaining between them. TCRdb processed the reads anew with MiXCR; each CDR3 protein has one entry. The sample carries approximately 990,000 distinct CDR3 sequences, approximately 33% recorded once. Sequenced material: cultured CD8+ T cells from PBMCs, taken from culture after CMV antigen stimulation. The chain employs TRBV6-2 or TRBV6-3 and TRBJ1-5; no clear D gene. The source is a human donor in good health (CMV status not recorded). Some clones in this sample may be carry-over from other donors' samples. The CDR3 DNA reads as TGTGCCAGCAGGACATTCCGGGCACACAATCAGCCCCAGCATTTT. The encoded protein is CASRTFRAHNQPQHF.